This T cell receptor (beta chain) was sequenced in a study of blood T cell repertoires in COVID-19. As for the study in general: The study drew acute and convalescent COVID-19 samples from the United States, Italy and Spain. Sources were T cells, B-cell-depleted T cells, or PBMCs; the material itself was cDNA or gDNA.

Germline V CDR1 and CDR2: SGHTS, YDEGEE. The CDR3 is made up of 16 amino acids. The J segment lost 2 bases and the V segment lost 4 bases, leaving 4 bases of the junction unmatched. Per the original methods: Scientists estimated how many nucleated cells there were by amplifying reference gene primers. Sequencing used immunoSEQ multiplex PCR; TCRdb keeps in-frame clones, though not all of them. That table supplies the V and J calls and clone size; D and trimming were determined from the DNA. The sample has over 200,000 clones, roughly 84% seen once; the top ten hold 15% to 20%. Input material: peripheral blood. V usage is TRBV5-8 and J usage is TRBJ2-3, with 13 bases matching TRBD2. This TCR derives from an elderly woman with active or convalescent COVID-19. CDR3 protein: CASSPGTSGTTDTQYF. The CDR3 DNA reads as TGTGCCAGCAGCCCGGGGACTAGCGGGACCACAGATACGCAGTATTTT.